This TCR beta chain was sequenced during a study of T cell responses to AZD1222 COVID-19 vaccine. Broader study findings: Elevations in Spike-specific TCR breadth and depth followed administration of two AZD1222 doses.

Some clones are missing from TCRdb's copy, which holds only in-frame ones; the method was immunoSEQ multiplex PCR. This sample has 110,000 to 150,000 clones, with over 90% found just once. Comment on this clone: What it binds is unknown.

The CDR3 loop spans 17 amino acids. J was trimmed by 1 base and V by 2 bases; bases with no gene match: 7. Germline CDR1 reads SGHVS; CDR2 reads FNYEAQ. The sequences come from peripheral blood, collected on day 0 of AZD1222 vaccination. The clonotype originates from an adult in good health. The rearrangement links TRBV7-6 to TRBJ2-1; TRBD2 agrees at 8 bases. CDR3 in amino acids: CASSLLGGRLSYNEQFF. The DNA for the CDR3 is TGTGCCAGCAGCTTATTGGGCGGGAGGCTTTCCTACAATGAGCAGTTCTTC.